What follows are 28 T cell receptor beta chains derived from one specimen sequenced in a study of T cell clonality in common variable immunodeficiency. The protocol was immunoSEQ multiplex PCR, while the TCRdb copy is restricted to in-frame clones and leaves out a portion. This repertoire lists 50,000 to 60,000 clones without singletons; 2% to 2.5% sits in the top ten. What was sequenced was peripheral blood mononuclear cells. Every receptor here comes from a person aged 18 to 75 in good health.

Only a few counts were recorded for this clone. CDR3 amino acids: CAWSVGGYGPQHF. Incomplete CDR3 DNA: TGTGCCTGGAGTGTAGGCGGATATGGGCCC. The chain recombines TRBV30 with TRBJ1-5; D gene uncertain. Coverage ceases 3 residues before the CDR3 finishes, and the germline J gene fills in the end. The CDR3 covers 13 residues. CDR1 GTSNPN and CDR2 SVGIG come from the germline V gene (reference sequence). With 0 bases removed from V and 9 bases from J, the gap between germline ends came to 12 bases. The whole variable domain, remainder taken from reference TRBV30 and TRBJ1-5, is SQTIHQWPATLVQPVGSPLSLECTVEGTSNPNLYWYRQAAGRGLQLLFYSVGIGQISSEVPQNLSASRPQDRQFILSSKKLLLSDSGFYLCAWSVGGYGPQHFGDGTRLSIL.

This clone was observed at least ten times. With the read ending 3 residues before the CDR3 end, the germline J gene is used to fill in that end. V is TRBV24-1 and J is TRBJ2-7; 8 nucleotides line up with TRBD1. J lost 3 bases, V lost 5 bases, and 23 bases had no gene match. This CDR3 comprises 20 residues. Germline V CDR1 and CDR2: KGHDR, SFDVKD. The CDR3 here is CATSAGTHTVRTGRYYEQYF. The CDR3 bases that were read are TGTGCCACCAGTGCCGGAACCCACACCGTTAGGACAGGGAGGTACTACGAG.

This clone was seen only a few times. The CDR3 is cut off 3 residues early in the read; its end comes from the germline J gene. This chain links TRBV11-1 with TRBJ2-5, with 8 nucleotides matching TRBD1. Germline V lookup: CDR1 SGHAT, CDR2 FQDESV (reference sequence). The length of the CDR3 is 14 residues. J lost 5 bases, V lost 4 bases, and 6 bases had no gene match. The CDR3 protein is CASSSRTGRETQYF. The CDR3 DNA, read in part, is TGTGCCAGCAGCTCAAGGACAGGGCGGGAGACC.

Ten or more counts support this clone. The read falls 3 residues short of the CDR3 end, and the missing part is taken from the germline J gene. The rearrangement joins TRBV20-1 to TRBJ2-3; 12 bases agree with TRBD2. This CDR3 region has 20 residues. The trim removed 0 bases at V and 5 bases at J, leaving 18 bases unmatched. Germline loops: CDR1 DFQATT, CDR2 SNEGSKA (reference sequence). The CDR3 loop reads CSAREGRRTSGTGLRDTQYF. The CDR3 bases that were read are TGCAGTGCTAGAGAAGGAAGGAGGACTAGCGGGACGGGGTTAAGAGATACG.

This clone has at least ten counts. The CDR3 goes on 3 residues after the read ends, and that part is filled in from the germline J gene. Additional DNA sequences in this sample encode the identical CDR3. This rearrangement joins TRBV14 to TRBJ1-2, with a possible D match to TRBD1 (5 bases). Per the germline V gene, CDR1 is SGHDN and CDR2 is FVKESK. This CDR3 spans 18 amino acids. The CDR3 DNA, read in part, is TGTGCCAGCAGCCAAGTAGGTAGAGAGGGGCTGTCGGTTAGGGGC. It translates to CASSQVGREGLSVRG. The complete CDR3 protein is CASSQVGREGLSVRGYTF.

This clone was recorded at least ten times. The read ends 3 residues before the CDR3 terminus; that terminus is restored from the germline J gene. The rearrangement links TRBV16 to TRBJ2-1; unclear D gene. Trimming shortened V by 5 bases and J by 8 bases, and 7 bases separated the two germline ends. The CDR3 has 11 amino acids. Germline lookup yields CDR1 KGHSY and CDR2 FQNENV. The DNA read from the CDR3 is TGTGCCAGCAGCTTTATCGATGAG. This encodes CASSFIDE. The whole CDR3 region reads CASSFIDEQFF.

This clone was observed many times. The read ends 3 residues shy of where the CDR3 ends; the end is completed using the germline J gene. The chain joins TRBV2 to TRBJ2-3; the D gene is possibly TRBD2 (6 bases). Looked up from germline, CDR1 is SNHLY and CDR2 is FYNNEI. The CDR3 consists of 13 residues. Trimming pared 8 bases from V and 3 bases from J, leaving 12 bases between. The CDR3 spells CASGGRQTDTQYF. CDR3 bases read: TGTGCCAGCGGGGGGAGACAAACAGATACG.

This clone has only a few counts. The CDR3 spells CASSLQGGTDTQYF. The CDR3 bases that were read are TGTGCCAGCAGCTTACAAGGTGGCACAGATACC. This sequence joins TRBV7-3 and TRBJ2-5; D gene uncertain. The CDR3 extends 3 residues past the end of the read, so its final part is completed from the germline J gene. CDR3 length: 14 amino acids. From germline, CDR1 is SGHTA and CDR2 FQGTGA.

The table lists this clone with many counts. The read ends 3 residues before the CDR3 terminus; that terminus is restored from the germline J gene. The rearrangement uses TRBV9 and TRBJ1-3, with D possibly matching TRBD1 (5 bases). Trimming stripped 0 bases from V and 2 bases from J, with 9 bases between. The CDR3 runs to 15 residues. Germline V gene lookup returns CDR1 SGDLS and CDR2 YYNGEE. The CDR3 DNA, read in part, is TGTGCCAGCAGCGTAGAAGGGGTCGCTGGAAACACC. Its protein product is CASSVEGVAGNT. The entire CDR3 protein reads CASSVEGVAGNTIYF.

To note about this clone: At one boundary the junction diverges from the germline segment, which might be a read error. The read is 3 residues too short to cover the CDR3 end, so that end is filled in from the germline J gene. The J gene is TRBJ1-4, the V gene TRBV6-1, with 9 bases fitting TRBD1. This CDR3 is built from 19 residues. The V gene's germline CDR1 is MNHNS and CDR2 SASEGT. The covered CDR3 bases are TGTGTCAGCAGTGAAGGTCGACAGGGGGGCTTCGCAACTAATGAAAAA. Translating gives CVSSEGRQGGFATNEK. The full CDR3 reads CVSSEGRQGGFATNEKLFF.

This clone showed up many times. Sequencing ends 3 residues short of the CDR3 end; the germline J gene provides the rest. The chain links TRBV20-1 to TRBJ1-5, with D perhaps matching TRBD1 (6 bases). Trimming took 1 base from V and 0 from J, leaving 7 bases between them. Germline V gene sequence: CDR1 DFQATT, CDR2 SNEGSKA (reference sequence). This CDR3 has 14 amino acids. The DNA read from the CDR3 is TGCAGTGCTAGAGTAGGGGGTAGCAATCAGCCC. It translates to CSARVGGSNQP. The whole CDR3 sequence is CSARVGGSNQPQHF.

As for this clone: The read terminates 3 residues ahead of where the CDR3 ends, so the germline J gene completes it. The chain couples TRBV2 to TRBJ2-5, with D unresolved. Germline CDR1 is SNHLY and CDR2 is FYNNEI. The CDR3 loop spans 16 amino acids. Trimming took 0 bases from V and 3 from J, leaving 14 bases between them. The CDR3 is CASSEAPTIPKETQYF. CDR3 DNA, as far as it was read: TGTGCCAGCAGTGAAGCGCCGACAATTCCGAAAGAGACC.

In its sample, this clone was seen many times. The observed sequence ends 3 residues before the CDR3 terminus, with the missing tail filled in from the germline J gene. At the DNA level, this CDR3 is encoded by other sequences in the same sample as well. This chain uses TRBV19 with TRBJ1-3, with unresolved D. The germline V gene encodes CDR1 LNHDA and CDR2 SQIVND (reference sequence). Trimming took 3 bases from V and 3 from J, leaving 12 bases between them. The CDR3 spans 15 residues. CDR3 DNA (partial): TGTGCCAGTAGTATTTCAGGAACTCTTGGAAACACC. As protein: CASSISGTLGNT. The full CDR3 is CASSISGTLGNTIYF.

This clone was found many times. With the read ending 3 residues before the CDR3 end, the germline J gene is used to fill in that end. The chain carries TRBV4-1 and TRBJ1-5; TRBD1 is a possible D gene (5 bases). Germline CDR1 is MGHRA and CDR2 is YSYEKL. The CDR3 is 15 amino acids. Trimming left V 0 bases short and J 6 bases short, with 12 bases between. The CDR3 DNA, read in part, is TGCGCCAGCAGCCAAGATGCGGGGGAAGGTCAGCCC. It yields the protein CASSQDAGEGQP. The full CDR3 reads CASSQDAGEGQPQHF.

In its sample, this clone was seen many times. The read is 3 residues too short to cover the CDR3 end, so that end is filled in from the germline J gene. V usage is TRBV7-2 and J usage is TRBJ2-3, with D uncertain. The CDR3 runs to 15 residues. V dropped 1 base and J dropped 0 bases, with 8 bases sitting between them. Germline CDR1 SGHTA, CDR2 FQGNSA. CDR3 region: CASSLVTLSTDTQYF. CDR3 bases read: TGTGCCAGCAGCTTAGTTACACTAAGCACAGATACG.

This clone occurred many times. The sequenced fragment ends 3 residues before the CDR3 boundary, so the rest is inferred from the germline J gene. The chain is built from TRBV20-1 and TRBJ2-1; tentatively, D is TRBD2 (6 bases). This CDR3 is 15 amino acids long. V was pared by 0 bases and J by 8 bases, with 17 bases between. Germline CDR1 and CDR2: DFQATT and SNEGSKA (reference sequence). This CDR3 reads CSARDPSGTGDEQFF. The CDR3 DNA, read in part, is TGCAGTGCTAGAGATCCCAGCGGCACGGGGGATGAG.

This clone was recorded many times. The read halts 3 residues ahead of the CDR3 end, with the missing end drawn from the germline J gene. This chain links TRBV19 with TRBJ2-3, with 11 bases lining up with TRBD2. The germline V gene encodes CDR1 LNHDA and CDR2 SQIVND (reference sequence). This CDR3 has 14 amino acids. V lost 5 bases, J lost 5 bases, and 3 bases stayed unmatched. CDR3 bases read: TGTGCCAGTAGTCCCCTAGCGGGGGGAGATACG. Translating it yields CASSPLAGGDT. The whole CDR3 is CASSPLAGGDTQYF.

This clone has at least ten counts. The read stops 3 residues short of the end of the CDR3; the missing end is completed from the germline J gene. The rearrangement uses TRBV7-9 and TRBJ1-2; D remains unclear. CDR3 length equals 14 residues. Germline V gene data show CDR1 as SEHNR and CDR2 as FQNEAQ (reference sequence). V lost 1 base, J lost 0 bases, and 6 bases lay in between. CDR3 loop: CASSLETPNYGYTF. CDR3 DNA (partial): TGTGCCAGCAGCTTAGAGACACCTAACTATGGC. Full variable domain (rest looked up from reference TRBV7-9 and TRBJ1-2): DTGVSQNPRHKITKRGQNVTFRCDPISEHNRLYWYRQTLGQGPEFLTYFQNEAQLEKSRLLSDRFSAERPKGSFSTLEIQRTEQGDSAMYLCASSLETPNYGYTFGSGTRLTVV.

This clone was seen at least ten times. The sequence runs out 3 residues before the end of the CDR3; the remainder is reconstructed from the germline J gene. V and J are TRBV5-1 and TRBJ2-1, with a weak D call TRBD2 (5 bases). This CDR3 has 15 amino acids. V was clipped by 5 bases and J by 5 bases, with 17 bases between them. Germline CDR1 and CDR2: SGHRS and YFSETQ. The DNA read from the CDR3 is TGCGCCAGCAGAGAGGCGGGTCTTCCAAACAATGAG. As protein: CASREAGLPNNE. The whole CDR3 reads CASREAGLPNNEQFF.

This clone was seen many times. The CDR3 spells CASSLGASEMETQYF. CDR3 DNA (partial): TGTGCCAGCAGCTTAGGGGCTAGCGAAATGGAGACC. The chain links TRBV11-2 to TRBJ2-5, with D maybe TRBD2 (6 bases). The read falls 3 residues short of the CDR3 end, and the missing part is taken from the germline J gene. CDR1 and CDR2 (germline): SGHAT, FQNNGV. Trimming stripped 1 base from V and 5 bases from J, with 14 bases between. This CDR3 is built from 15 residues.

This clone was detected a few times. The sequence runs out 3 residues before the end of the CDR3; the remainder is reconstructed from the germline J gene. V and J are TRBV19 and TRBJ2-7; the match to TRBD1 covers 7 bases. The V segment lost 0 bases and the J segment 2 bases; nucleotides outside the gene matches: 4. The CDR3 has 15 residues. Germline CDR1 reads LNHDA; CDR2 reads SQIVND (reference sequence). CDR3 amino acids: CASSIDERGPYEQYF. CDR3 DNA (partial): TGTGCCAGTAGTATAGATGAGAGGGGGCCCTACGAG.

Many counts were recorded for this clone. The read ends 3 residues before the CDR3 terminus; that terminus is restored from the germline J gene. This chain uses TRBV3-1 (or the pseudogene TRBV3-2) with TRBJ2-3; D is perhaps TRBD1 (5 bases). Germline-derived CDR1 and CDR2 are LGHDT and YNNKEL (reference sequence). The CDR3 is 16 amino acids. CDR3 bases read: TGTGCCAGCAGCCAAGTGTCCTCGCCGGACACATTTGCG. Its translation is CASSQVSSPDTFA. The full CDR3 sequence reads CASSQVSSPDTFAQYF.

This clone was found many times. The read terminates 3 residues before the CDR3 end, so the remaining end is supplied by the germline J gene. The chain couples TRBV12-3 or TRBV12-4 to TRBJ1-6; D is uncertain. The V gene lost 6 bases and the J gene lost 10 bases, with 19 bases spanning the gap. This CDR3 has 15 residues. The CDR3 is CASRPAEGRGSPLHF. The covered CDR3 bases are TGTGCCAGCAGGCCAGCGGAAGGGCGCGGGTCACCC.

On this clone: The read stops 3 residues short of the end of the CDR3; the missing end is completed from the germline J gene. This chain links TRBV19 with TRBJ1-5; TRBD1 aligns across 7 bases. V shed 8 bases, J shed 9 bases, and the junction held 7 bases outside the gene matches. This CDR3 comprises 12 residues. The V gene's germline CDR1 is LNHDA and CDR2 SQIVND (reference sequence). CDR3 region: CASQGEFWPQHF. Partial CDR3 DNA: TGTGCCAGTCAGGGGGAGTTTTGGCCC.

At least ten counts were recorded for this clone. The read falls 3 residues short of the CDR3 end, and the missing part is taken from the germline J gene. This rearrangement joins TRBV29-1 to TRBJ2-7, with D possibly being TRBD1 (5 bases). The CDR3 totals 15 residues. V was pared by 1 base and J by 2 bases, with 15 bases between. Germline V gene lookup returns CDR1 SQVTM and CDR2 ANQGSEA. The CDR3 sequence is CSVEAQDTPTYEQYF. The sequenced CDR3 bases are TGCAGCGTTGAAGCTCAGGACACGCCAACCTACGAG.

As to this clone: Read sequence stops 3 residues before the CDR3 end, and the germline J gene provides the missing end. V usage is TRBV5-6 and J usage is TRBJ1-2, with D unresolved. The CDR3 is made up of 12 amino acids. V gave up 3 bases and J gave up 4 bases, with 7 bases separating them. The germline CDR1 and CDR2 sequences are SGHDT and YYEEEE. The CDR3 loop is CASSSELYGYTF. The part of the CDR3 DNA that was read is TGTGCCAGCAGCTCTGAGCTCTATGGC.

This clone came up many times. Coverage ceases 3 residues before the CDR3 finishes, and the germline J gene fills in the end. The chain has TRBV11-3 and TRBJ2-1; 8 bases fit TRBD1. Germline V CDR1 and CDR2: SGHNT, YENEEA. The CDR3 extends over 15 amino acids. The V and J ends lost 5 bases and 8 bases, in that order; junction bases with no gene match: 11. This chain's CDR3 is CASSPRGQGAYEQFF. CDR3 DNA, as far as it was read: TGTGCCAGCAGCCCACGGGGGCAGGGGGCGTATGAG.

Ten or more counts support this clone. The read finishes 3 residues shy of the CDR3 end, and the germline J gene is used to complete it. The chain uses TRBV7-9 and TRBJ2-1, with D possibly being TRBD2 (6 bases). V dropped 5 bases and J dropped 8 bases, with 16 bases sitting between them. The germline CDR1 and CDR2 sequences are SEHNR and FQNEAQ (reference sequence). The CDR3 totals 14 residues. CDR3 residues: CASSRATSTDEQFF. The DNA read from the CDR3 is TGTGCCAGCAGCCGTGCTACTAGCACCGATGAG.